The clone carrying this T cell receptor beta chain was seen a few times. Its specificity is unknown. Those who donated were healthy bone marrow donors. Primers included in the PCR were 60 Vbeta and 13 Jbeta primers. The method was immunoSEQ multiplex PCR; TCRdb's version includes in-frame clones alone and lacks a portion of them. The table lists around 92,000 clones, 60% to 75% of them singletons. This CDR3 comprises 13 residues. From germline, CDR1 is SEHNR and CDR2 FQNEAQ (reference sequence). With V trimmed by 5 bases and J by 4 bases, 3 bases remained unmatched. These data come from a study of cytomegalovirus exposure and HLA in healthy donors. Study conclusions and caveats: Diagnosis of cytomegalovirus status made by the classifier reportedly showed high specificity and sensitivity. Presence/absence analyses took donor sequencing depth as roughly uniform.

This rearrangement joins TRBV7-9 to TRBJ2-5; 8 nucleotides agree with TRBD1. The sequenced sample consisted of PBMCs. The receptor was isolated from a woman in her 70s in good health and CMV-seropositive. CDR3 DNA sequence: TGTGCCAGCAGCCGCGGACAGGGAGAGACCCAGTACTTC. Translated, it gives CASSRGQGETQYF.